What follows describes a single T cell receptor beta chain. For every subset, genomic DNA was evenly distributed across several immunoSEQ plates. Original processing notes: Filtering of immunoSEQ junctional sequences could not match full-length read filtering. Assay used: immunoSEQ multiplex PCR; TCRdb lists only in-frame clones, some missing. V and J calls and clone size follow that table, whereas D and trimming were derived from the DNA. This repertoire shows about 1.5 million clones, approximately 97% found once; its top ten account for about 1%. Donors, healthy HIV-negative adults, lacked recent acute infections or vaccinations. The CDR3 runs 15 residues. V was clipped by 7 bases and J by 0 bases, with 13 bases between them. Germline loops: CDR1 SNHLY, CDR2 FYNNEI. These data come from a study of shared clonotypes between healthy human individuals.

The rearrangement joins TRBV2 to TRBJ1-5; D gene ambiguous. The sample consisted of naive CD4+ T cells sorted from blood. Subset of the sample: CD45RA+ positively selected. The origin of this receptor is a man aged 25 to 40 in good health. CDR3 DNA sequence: TGTGCCAGCACCGGAGGGTCATTTAGCAATCAGCCCCAGCATTTT. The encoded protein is CASTGGSFSNQPQHF.